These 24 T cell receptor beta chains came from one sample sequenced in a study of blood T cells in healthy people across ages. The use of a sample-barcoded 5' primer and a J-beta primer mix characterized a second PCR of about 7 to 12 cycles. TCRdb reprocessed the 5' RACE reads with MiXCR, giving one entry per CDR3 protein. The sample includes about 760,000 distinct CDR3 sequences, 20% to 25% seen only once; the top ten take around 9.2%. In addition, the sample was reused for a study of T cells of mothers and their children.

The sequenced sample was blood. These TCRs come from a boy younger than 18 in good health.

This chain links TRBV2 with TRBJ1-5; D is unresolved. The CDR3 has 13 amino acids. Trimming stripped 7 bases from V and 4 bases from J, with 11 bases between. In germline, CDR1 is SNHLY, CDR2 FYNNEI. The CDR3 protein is CASTTDGNQPQHF. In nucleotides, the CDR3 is TGTGCCAGCACCACGGACGGTAATCAGCCCCAGCATTTT.

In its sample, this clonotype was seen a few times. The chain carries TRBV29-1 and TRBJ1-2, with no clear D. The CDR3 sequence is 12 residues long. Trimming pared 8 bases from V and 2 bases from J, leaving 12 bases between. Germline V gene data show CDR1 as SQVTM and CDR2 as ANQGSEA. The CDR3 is CSTWAHNYGYTF. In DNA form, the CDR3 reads TGCAGCACCTGGGCACACAACTATGGCTACACCTTC.

The CDR3 DNA sequence: TGCAGTGCTAGGAGGGGGGGAGGGTACAATGAGCAGTTCTTC. Its translation: CSARRGGGYNEQFF. This chain connects TRBV20-1 to TRBJ2-1; TRBD2 is a possible D gene (7 bases). The CDR3 covers 14 residues. In germline, CDR1 is DFQATT, CDR2 SNEGSKA (reference sequence). Trimming cost V 3 bases and J 4 bases, with 13 bases left between them.

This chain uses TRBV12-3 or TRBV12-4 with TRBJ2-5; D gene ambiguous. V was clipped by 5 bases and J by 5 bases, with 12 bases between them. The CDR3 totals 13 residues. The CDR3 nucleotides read TGTGCCAGCAGTACCCATCAGGAGGAGACCCAGTACTTC. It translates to CASSTHQEETQYF.

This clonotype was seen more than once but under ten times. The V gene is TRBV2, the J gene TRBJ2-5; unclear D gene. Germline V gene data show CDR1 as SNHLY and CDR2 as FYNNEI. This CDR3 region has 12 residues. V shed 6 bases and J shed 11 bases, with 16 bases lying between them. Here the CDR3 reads CASRESVGEQYF. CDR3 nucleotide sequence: TGTGCCAGCAGAGAATCAGTCGGTGAGCAGTACTTC.

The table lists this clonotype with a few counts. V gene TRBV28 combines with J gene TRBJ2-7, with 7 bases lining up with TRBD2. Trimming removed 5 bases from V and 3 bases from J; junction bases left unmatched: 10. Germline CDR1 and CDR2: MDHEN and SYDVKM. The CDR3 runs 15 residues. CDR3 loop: CASSTITSDSYEQYF. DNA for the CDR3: TGTGCCAGCAGTACCATCACTAGCGATAGCTACGAGCAGTACTTC.

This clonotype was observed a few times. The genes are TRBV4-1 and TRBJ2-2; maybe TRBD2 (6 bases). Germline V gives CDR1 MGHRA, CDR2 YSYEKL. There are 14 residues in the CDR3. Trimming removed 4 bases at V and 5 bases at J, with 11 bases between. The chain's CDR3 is CASSRGGETGELFF. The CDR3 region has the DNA TGCGCCAGCAGCCGAGGAGGGGAGACCGGGGAGCTGTTTTTT.

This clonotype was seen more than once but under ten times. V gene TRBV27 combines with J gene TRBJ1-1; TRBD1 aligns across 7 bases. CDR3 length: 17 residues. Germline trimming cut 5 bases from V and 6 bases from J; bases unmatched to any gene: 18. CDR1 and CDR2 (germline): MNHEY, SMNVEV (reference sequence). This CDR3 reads CASSPNRFGTDNAEAFF. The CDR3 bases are TGTGCCAGCAGTCCGAACCGATTTGGGACAGATAACGCTGAAGCTTTCTTT.

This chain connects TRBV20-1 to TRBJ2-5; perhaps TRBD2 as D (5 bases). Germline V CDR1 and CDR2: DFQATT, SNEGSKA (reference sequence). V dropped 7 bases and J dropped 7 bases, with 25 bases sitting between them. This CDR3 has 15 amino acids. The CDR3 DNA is TGCAGTGTTGAAGGACTGGCAGGCCGTGTGGGGACCCAGTACTTC. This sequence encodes CSVEGLAGRVGTQYF.

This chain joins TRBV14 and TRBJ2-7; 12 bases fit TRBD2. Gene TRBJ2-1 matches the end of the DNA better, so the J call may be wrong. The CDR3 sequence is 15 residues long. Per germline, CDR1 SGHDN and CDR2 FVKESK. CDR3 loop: CASSTRLAGVGEQFF. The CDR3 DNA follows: TGTGCCAGCAGCACCCGACTAGCGGGAGTAGGTGAGCAGTTCTTC.

CDR3 amino acids: CASSEIGVRNEQFF. For the CDR3, the DNA is TGTGCCAGCAGTGAGATCGGAGTTCGGAATGAGCAGTTCTTC. The chain links TRBV6-1 to TRBJ2-1; unclear D gene. Looked up from germline, CDR1 is MNHNS and CDR2 is SASEGT. The CDR3 is 14 amino acids. V lost 3 bases and J 7 bases, leaving 13 bases between the germline ends.

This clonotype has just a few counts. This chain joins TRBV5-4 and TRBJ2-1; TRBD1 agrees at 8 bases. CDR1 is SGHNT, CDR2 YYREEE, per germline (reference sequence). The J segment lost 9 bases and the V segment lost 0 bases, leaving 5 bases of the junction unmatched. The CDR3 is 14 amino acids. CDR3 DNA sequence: TGTGCCAGCAGCTTGGACAGGGGGTTCGGTGAGCAGTTCTTC. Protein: CASSLDRGFGEQFF.

CDR3 protein: CSVVLDFSEQFF. The CDR3 region has the DNA TGCAGCGTTGTACTAGACTTTAGTGAGCAGTTCTTC. This chain connects TRBV29-1 to TRBJ2-1, with D tentatively TRBD2 (5 bases). V lost 4 bases, J lost 9 bases, and 13 bases lay in between. Germline loops: CDR1 SQVTM, CDR2 ANQGSEA. The CDR3 consists of 12 residues.

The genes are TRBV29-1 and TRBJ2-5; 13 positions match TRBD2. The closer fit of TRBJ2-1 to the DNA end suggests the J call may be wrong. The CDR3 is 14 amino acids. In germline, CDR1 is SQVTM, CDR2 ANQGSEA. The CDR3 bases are TGCAGCGGCCCGGGACTAGCGGGATACAATGAGCAGTTCTTC. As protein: CSGPGLAGYNEQFF.

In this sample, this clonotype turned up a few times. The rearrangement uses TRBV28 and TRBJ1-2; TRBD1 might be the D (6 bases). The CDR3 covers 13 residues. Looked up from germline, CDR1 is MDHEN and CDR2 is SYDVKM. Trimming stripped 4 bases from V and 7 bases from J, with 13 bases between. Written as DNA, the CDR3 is TGTGCCAGCAGTTCAAGAACAGGGCTTGGCTACACCTTC. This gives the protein CASSSRTGLGYTF.

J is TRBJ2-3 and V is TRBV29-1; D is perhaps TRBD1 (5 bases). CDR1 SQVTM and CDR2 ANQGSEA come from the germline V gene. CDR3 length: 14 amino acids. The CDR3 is CTVRKGINTDTQYF. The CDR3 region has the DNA TGCACCGTCAGAAAGGGGATAAACACAGATACGCAGTATTTT.

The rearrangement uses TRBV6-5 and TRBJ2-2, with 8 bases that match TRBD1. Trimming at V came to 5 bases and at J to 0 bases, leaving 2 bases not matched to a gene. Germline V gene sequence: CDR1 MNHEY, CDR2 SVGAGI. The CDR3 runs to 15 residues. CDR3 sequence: CASSLQGANTGELFF. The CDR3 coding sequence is TGTGCCAGCAGTCTACAGGGGGCGAACACCGGGGAGCTGTTTTTT.

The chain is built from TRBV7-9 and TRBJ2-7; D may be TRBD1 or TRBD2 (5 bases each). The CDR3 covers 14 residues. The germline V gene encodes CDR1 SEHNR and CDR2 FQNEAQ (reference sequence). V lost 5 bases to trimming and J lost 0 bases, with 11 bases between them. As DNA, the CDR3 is TGTGCCAGCAGCGACGGGGCTAGCTCCTACGAGCAGTACTTC. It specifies CASSDGASSYEQYF.

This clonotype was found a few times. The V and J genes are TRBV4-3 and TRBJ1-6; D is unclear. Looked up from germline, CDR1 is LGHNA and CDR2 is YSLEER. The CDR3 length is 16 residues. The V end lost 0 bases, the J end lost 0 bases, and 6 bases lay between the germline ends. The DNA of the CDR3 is TGCGCCAGCAGCCAAGATGGGAGCTCCTATAATTCACCCCTCCACTTT. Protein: CASSQDGSSYNSPLHF.

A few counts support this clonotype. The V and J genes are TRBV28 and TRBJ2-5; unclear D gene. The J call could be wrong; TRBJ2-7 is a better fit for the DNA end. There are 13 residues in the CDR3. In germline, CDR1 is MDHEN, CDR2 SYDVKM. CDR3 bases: TGTGCCAGCATTTCGCTGCGCTCCTACGAGCAGTACTTC. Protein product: CASISLRSYEQYF.

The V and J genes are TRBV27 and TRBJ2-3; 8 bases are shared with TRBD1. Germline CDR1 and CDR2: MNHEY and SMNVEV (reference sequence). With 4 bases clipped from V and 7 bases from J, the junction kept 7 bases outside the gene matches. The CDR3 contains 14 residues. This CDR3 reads CASSSRTGSYTQYF. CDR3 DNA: TGTGCCAGCAGTTCCCGGACAGGGTCGTATACGCAGTATTTT.

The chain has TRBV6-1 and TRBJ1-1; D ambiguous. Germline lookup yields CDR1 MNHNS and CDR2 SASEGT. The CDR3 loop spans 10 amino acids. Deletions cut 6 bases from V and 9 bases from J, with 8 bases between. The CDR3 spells CASSGRKAFF. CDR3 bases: TGTGCCAGCAGCGGCAGAAAAGCTTTCTTT.

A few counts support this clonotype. This CDR3 is CASSFASTGRGREKLFF. The DNA of the CDR3 is TGTGCCAGCAGCTTTGCCAGTACGGGCAGGGGCCGTGAAAAACTGTTTTTT. This chain uses TRBV11-2 with TRBJ1-4; D is perhaps TRBD1 (6 bases). The germline V gene has CDR1 SGHAT and CDR2 FQNNGV. This CDR3 spans 17 amino acids. V lost 3 bases and J lost 7, with 21 bases in between.

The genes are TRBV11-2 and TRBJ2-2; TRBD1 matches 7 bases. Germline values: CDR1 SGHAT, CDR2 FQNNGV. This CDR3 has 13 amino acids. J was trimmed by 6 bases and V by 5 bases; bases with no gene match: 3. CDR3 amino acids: CASSGDSSGELFF. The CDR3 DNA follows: TGTGCCAGCAGCGGGGACAGTTCCGGGGAGCTGTTTTTT. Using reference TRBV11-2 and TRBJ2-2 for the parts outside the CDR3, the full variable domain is EAGVAQSPRYKIIEKRQSVAFWCNPISGHATLYWYQQILGQGPKLLIQFQNNGVVDDSQLPKDRFSAERLKGVDSTLKIQPAKLEDSAVYLCASSGDSSGELFFGEGSRLTVL.